Described below is a single TCR beta chain sequence and its context. Its antigen is not identified. The CDR3 is made up of 15 amino acids. Germline lookup yields CDR1 SGHDN and CDR2 FVKESK. The V end was cut by 0 bases, the J end by 5 bases, with 13 bases between. This sample was taken from a study of CD8 T cells in Susac syndrome. In the study overall: Blood was drawn from Susac syndrome patients while they were therapy-naive, on corticosteroids, or on intravenous immunoglobulin alone.

Diagnostic criteria for definite or probable disease, in their recently defined form, were met by the patients with Susac syndrome. Findings and limits, study-wide: Within total CD8+ repertoires, under 20 Susac-specific public clones were found, and within CD8+ TEMRA repertoires, 4 or 5.

Reverse transcription of roughly 0.45 to 1 ug RNA was performed with random hexamers. TCR beta CDR3 was amplified by immunoSEQ multiplex PCR. This amplification extended across 54 Vbeta and 13 Jbeta segments. Each CDR3 protein gets one entry after TCRdb re-called the immunoSEQ multiplex PCR reads with MiXCR. The sample includes some 97,000 distinct CDR3 sequences, 95% of them seen just once. The receptor's source is a human donor with Susac syndrome. The rearrangement links TRBV14 to TRBJ2-5; D is undetermined. The sample was CD8+ T cells from PBMCs. Here the CDR3 reads CASSQELYPRETQYF. The CDR3, as DNA: TGTGCCAGCAGCCAAGAATTATACCCCCGGGAGACCCAGTACTTC.